The TCR beta chain described here comes from a study of radiation and T cells in renal cell carcinoma. Overall study results and limits: Without pretreatment biopsies, baseline tumor clonotype presence was undetermined. Top tumor clonotypes rose in blood 2 weeks post-radiation, then contracted.

As for time point: blood 2 weeks post-SBRT. Treatment specified: 15 Gy SBRT to primary tumor, nephrectomy 4 weeks later. Blood was sampled at baseline, 2 weeks and 4 weeks after SBRT. Sequencing was performed with immunoSEQ multiplex PCR; in TCRdb, only in-frame clones are kept and a portion is missing. The sample contains about 120,000 clones, over 75% of which appear only once. Worth noting for this clone: Its matching antigen is unknown.

Trimming took 0 bases from V and 2 from J, leaving 11 bases between them. Germline-derived CDR1 and CDR2 are SGDLS and YYNGEE. The CDR3 is 15 amino acids. This chain joins TRBV9 and TRBJ1-1, with D tentatively TRBD1 (5 bases). The sequencing used blood, collected from a patient whose treatment included radiotherapy and nephrectomy. The receptor comes from a woman aged 60-75 years with renal cell carcinoma. In DNA form, the CDR3 reads TGTGCCAGCAGCGTAGCCGACAGAACAAACACTGAAGCTTTCTTT. Translation gives CASSVADRTNTEAFF.